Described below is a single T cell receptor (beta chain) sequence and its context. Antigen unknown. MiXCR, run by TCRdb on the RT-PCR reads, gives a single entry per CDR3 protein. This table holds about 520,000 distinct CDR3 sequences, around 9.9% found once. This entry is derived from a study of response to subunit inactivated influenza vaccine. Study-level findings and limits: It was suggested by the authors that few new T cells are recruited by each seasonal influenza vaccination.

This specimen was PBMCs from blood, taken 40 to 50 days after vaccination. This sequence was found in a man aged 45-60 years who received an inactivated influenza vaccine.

CDR3 protein: CASSITSGLNTGELFF. The CDR3 DNA reads as TGTGCCAGCAGCATTACTAGCGGGCTGAACACCGGGGAGCTGTTTTTT. V and J are TRBV7-2 and TRBJ2-2; 9 positions agree with TRBD2. CDR3 length equals 16 residues. The V gene's germline CDR1 is SGHTA and CDR2 FQGNSA. V was clipped by 5 bases and J by 1 base; unmatched bases: 5.